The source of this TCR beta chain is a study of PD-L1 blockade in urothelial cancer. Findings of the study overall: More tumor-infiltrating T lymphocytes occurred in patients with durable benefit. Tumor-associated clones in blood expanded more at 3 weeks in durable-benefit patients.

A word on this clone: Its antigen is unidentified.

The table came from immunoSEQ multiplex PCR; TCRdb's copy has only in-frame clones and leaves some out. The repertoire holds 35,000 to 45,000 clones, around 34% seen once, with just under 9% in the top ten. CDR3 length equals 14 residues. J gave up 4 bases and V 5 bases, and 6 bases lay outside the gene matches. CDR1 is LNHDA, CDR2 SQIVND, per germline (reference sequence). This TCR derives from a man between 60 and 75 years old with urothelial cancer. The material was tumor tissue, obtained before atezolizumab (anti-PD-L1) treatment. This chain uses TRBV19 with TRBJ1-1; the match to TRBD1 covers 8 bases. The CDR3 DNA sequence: TGTGCCAGTAGTCCAGGGGGCCAGGGCACTGAAGCTTTCTTT. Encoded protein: CASSPGGQGTEAFF.